These 22 T cell receptor beta chains came from one sample sequenced in a study of blood T cell repertoires in COVID-19. Profiled with immunoSEQ multiplex PCR; TCRdb holds only in-frame clones, not every one. The profile shows roughly 99,000 clones, over 75% of them singletons. The source material was peripheral blood. The receptors originated from a woman aged 80 or over with acute or convalescent COVID-19.

Turning to this clone: Germline and junction disagree at one end, which may indicate a read error. This sequence joins TRBV28 and TRBJ1-4; D is perhaps TRBD1 (6 bases). Germline-derived CDR1 and CDR2 are MDHEN and SYDVKM. The CDR3 is made up of 15 amino acids. The CDR3 nucleotides read TGTGCCAGCAGTATCCGGACAGTCTCTAAAGAAAAACTGTTTTTT. Translation: CASSIRTVSKEKLFF.

The chain links TRBV2 to TRBJ1-4, with a tentative D call TRBD1 (6 bases). Germline V gene sequence: CDR1 SNHLY, CDR2 FYNNEI. This CDR3 spans 13 amino acids. V dropped 8 bases and J dropped 4 bases, with 11 bases sitting between them. The chain's CDR3 is CASERDINEKLFF. The CDR3, as DNA: TGTGCCAGCGAGAGGGACATTAATGAAAAACTGTTTTTT.

The count of this clone is one. The chain couples TRBV3-1 (or the pseudogene TRBV3-2) to TRBJ2-5, with TRBD2 matching over 7 bases. The CDR3 totals 12 residues. The germline CDR1 and CDR2 sequences are LGHDT and YNNKEL (reference sequence). The V segment lost 8 bases and the J segment 5 bases; nucleotides outside the gene matches: 5. The CDR3 sequence: CASGGEAETQYF. CDR3 sequence (DNA): TGTGCCAGCGGGGGGGAAGCGGAGACCCAGTACTTC.

V gene TRBV19 combines with J gene TRBJ2-6; no definite D call. V lost 8 bases and J 2 bases, leaving 7 bases between the germline ends. The CDR3 consists of 13 residues. Per the germline V gene, CDR1 is LNHDA and CDR2 is SQIVND (reference sequence). The CDR3 sequence: CASSVTGANVLTF. The CDR3 DNA sequence: TGTGCCAGTTCTGTTACTGGGGCCAACGTCCTGACTTTC.

This sequence joins TRBV29-1 and TRBJ2-2; D might be TRBD2 (6 bases). The CDR3 sequence is 12 residues long. The germline CDR1 and CDR2 sequences are SQVTM and ANQGSEA. Between the trimmed V and J ends, which lost 6 bases and 8 bases, there was a span of 13 bases. The CDR3 sequence is CSVGRDLGELFF. The CDR3 region has the DNA TGCAGCGTCGGGCGGGACTTGGGGGAGCTGTTTTTT.

Here the CDR3 reads CASSVSGGPTDTQYF. For the CDR3, the DNA is TGTGCCAGCAGTGTCTCGGGGGGGCCCACAGATACGCAGTATTTT. V usage is TRBV6-2 or TRBV6-3 and J usage is TRBJ2-3, with 8 bases that match TRBD2. The CDR3 is 15 residues long. V shed 5 bases and J 2 bases; nucleotides not matched to a gene: 6. Looked up from germline, CDR1 is MNHEY and CDR2 is SVGEGT.

The chain couples TRBV7-2 to TRBJ2-7; a possible D gene is TRBD2 (7 bases). Trimming stripped 9 bases from V and 2 bases from J, with 14 bases between. CDR3 size: 13 residues. Germline V gives CDR1 SGHTA, CDR2 FQGNSA. The CDR3 sequence: CASSRGGTYEQYF. The CDR3 DNA reads TGTGCCAGTTCGAGGGGGGGAACCTACGAGCAGTACTTC.

The genes are TRBV5-1 and TRBJ2-1, with D maybe TRBD1 (5 bases). This CDR3 has 15 amino acids. V was cut by 4 bases and J by 4 bases, with 15 bases left in between. The germline V gene encodes CDR1 SGHRS and CDR2 YFSETQ. The DNA of the CDR3 is TGCGCCAGCAGCCTGCGACAGTCATCGTACAATGAGCAGTTCTTC. The encoded protein is CASSLRQSSYNEQFF.

The chain links TRBV3-1 (or the pseudogene TRBV3-2) to TRBJ2-7; 8 bases are a match to TRBD2. The CDR3 contains 15 residues. After removal of 4 bases from V and 3 bases from J, the junction contained 8 bases not matched to a gene. From germline, CDR1 is LGHDT and CDR2 YNNKEL (reference sequence). CDR3: CASSPNSGAFYEQYF. The CDR3 bases are TGTGCCAGCAGCCCTAATAGCGGGGCCTTCTACGAGCAGTACTTC.

There are a few counts of this clone. V gene TRBV28 combines with J gene TRBJ2-7, with 8 bases aligning to TRBD1. V dropped 6 bases and J dropped 2; count of bases not matched to a gene: 3. The CDR3 loop spans 13 amino acids. Germline-derived CDR1 and CDR2 are MDHEN and SYDVKM. The CDR3 sequence: CASRGQVAYEQYF. The CDR3 DNA is TGTGCCAGCAGGGGACAGGTTGCCTACGAGCAGTACTTC.

This clone came up once. Here the CDR3 DNA reads TGTGCCAGCAGTTTAGACGGGCAGGGGGACACCTACGAGCAGTACTTC. This gives the protein CASSLDGQGDTYEQYF. The chain links TRBV27 to TRBJ2-7, with 7 bases fitting TRBD1. Germline V lookup: CDR1 MNHEY, CDR2 SMNVEV (reference sequence). The CDR3 has 16 residues. Germline trimming cut 2 bases from V and 2 bases from J; bases unmatched to any gene: 9.

The chain combines TRBV13 with TRBJ1-4, with 10 nucleotides matching TRBD1. Germline V gene lookup returns CDR1 PRHDT and CDR2 FYEKMQ (reference sequence). CDR3 length: 14 amino acids. With V trimmed by 4 bases and J by 6 bases, 2 bases remained unmatched. As DNA, the CDR3 is TGTGCCAGCAGCTCGACAGGGGGCGATGAAAAACTGTTTTTT. It translates to CASSSTGGDEKLFF.

The rearrangement uses TRBV7-6 and TRBJ1-6, with D uncertain. The CDR3 is 13 residues long. From germline, CDR1 is SGHVS and CDR2 FNYEAQ. V lost 5 bases and J 7 bases, leaving 9 bases between the germline ends. Written as DNA, the CDR3 is TGTGCCAGCAGCCCAGACGGGAATTCACCCCTCCACTTT. Amino acid sequence: CASSPDGNSPLHF.

This sequence joins TRBV19 and TRBJ1-1; 12 nucleotides align to TRBD1. CDR3 length: 14 amino acids. CDR1 LNHDA and CDR2 SQIVND come from the germline V gene (reference sequence). Unmatched junction bases numbered 7, after V lost 7 bases and J lost 7 bases. For the CDR3, the DNA is TGTGCCAGTACCGGGACAGGGGGCTTCAGTGAAGCTTTCTTT. Its protein is CASTGTGGFSEAFF.

In nucleotides, the CDR3 is TGTGCCAGCAGTGGCTCGACAGGGGCTGGAAACACCATATATTTT. It is translated as CASSGSTGAGNTIYF. This chain joins TRBV2 and TRBJ1-3; 8 nucleotides align to TRBD1. There are 15 residues in the CDR3. The germline gives CDR1 SNHLY, CDR2 FYNNEI. The trim removed 4 bases at V and 2 bases at J, leaving 4 bases unmatched.

This chain connects TRBV9 to TRBJ2-1; D may be TRBD1 (6 bases). CDR3 size: 14 residues. The germline V gene has CDR1 SGDLS and CDR2 YYNGEE. The ends were cut back, 6 bases at V and 9 bases at J, with 19 bases in the middle. The CDR3: CASTQGHPGSEQFF. CDR3 DNA sequence: TGTGCCAGCACCCAGGGGCACCCGGGGAGTGAGCAGTTCTTC.

The gene calls are TRBV6-5 and TRBJ1-3, with TRBD1 matching 7 bases. The germline CDR1 and CDR2 sequences are MNHEY and SVGAGI. Trimming removed 8 bases from V and 4 bases from J; junction bases left unmatched: 8. The CDR3 totals 14 residues. CDR3 residues: CASRRGTSGNTIYF. The CDR3 DNA follows: TGTGCCAGCCGCAGGGGGACATCGGGAAACACCATATATTTT.

This chain joins TRBV30 and TRBJ1-5; D unclear. The ends were cut back, 2 bases at V and 4 bases at J, with 6 bases in the middle. Germline CDR1 GTSNPN, CDR2 SVGIG (reference sequence). This CDR3 spans 12 amino acids. CDR3 DNA: TGTGCCTGGAGTTCGGGGAATCAGCCCCAGCATTTT. This codes for CAWSSGNQPQHF.

V usage is TRBV29-1 and J usage is TRBJ1-1, with TRBD1 matching 12 bases. CDR3 size: 14 residues. V lost 6 bases, J lost 1 base, and 3 bases stayed unmatched. CDR1 and CDR2 (germline): SQVTM, ANQGSEA. The CDR3 sequence: CSVGTGGGNTEAFF. The CDR3 coding sequence is TGCAGCGTGGGGACAGGGGGCGGGAACACTGAAGCTTTCTTT.

Note on this clone: One junction end disagrees with the germline gene, perhaps due to a read error. The genes are TRBV30 and TRBJ1-3, with D possibly being TRBD1 (6 bases). CDR1 and CDR2 from the germline V gene are GTSNPN and SVGIG (reference sequence). This CDR3 comprises 10 residues. DNA of the CDR3: TGTGCCTGGAGTGTCCGGACAGTAGTTTTT. As protein: CAWSVRTVVF.

J is TRBJ2-2 and V is TRBV11-3; D perhaps matches TRBD2 (5 bases). Germline CDR1 and CDR2: SGHNT and YENEEA. V was cut by 0 bases and J by 7 bases, with 12 bases left in between. This CDR3 is built from 15 residues. The CDR3 loop is CASSLDSRVGGELFF. In DNA, the CDR3 is TGTGCCAGCAGCTTAGACTCGCGGGTCGGCGGGGAGCTGTTTTTT.

The genes are TRBV6-2 or TRBV6-3 and TRBJ1-1; D gene uncertain. The V and J ends lost 5 bases and 5 bases respectively, with 18 bases between them. This CDR3 is 15 amino acids long. CDR1 and CDR2 from the germline V gene are MNHEY and SVGEGT. CDR3: CASSRTGKTKTEAFF. In DNA form, the CDR3 reads TGTGCCAGCAGTCGAACGGGTAAAACAAAGACTGAAGCTTTCTTT.